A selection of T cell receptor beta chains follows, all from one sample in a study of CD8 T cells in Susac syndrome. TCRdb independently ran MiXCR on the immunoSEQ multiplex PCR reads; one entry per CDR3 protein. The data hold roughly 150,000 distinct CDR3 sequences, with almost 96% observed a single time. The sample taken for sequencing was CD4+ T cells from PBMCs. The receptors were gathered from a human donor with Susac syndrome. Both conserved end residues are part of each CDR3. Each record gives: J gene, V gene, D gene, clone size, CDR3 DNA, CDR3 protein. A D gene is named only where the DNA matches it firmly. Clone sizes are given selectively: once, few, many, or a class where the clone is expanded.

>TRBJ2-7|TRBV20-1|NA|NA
TGCAGTGCTAGTTTAGCGACAGATCATCAGTACTTC
CSASLATDHQYF
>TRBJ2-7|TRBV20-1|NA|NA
TGCAGTGCTAGAGATACAACTAGGAGCTCCTACGAGCAGTACTTC
CSARDTTRSSYEQYF
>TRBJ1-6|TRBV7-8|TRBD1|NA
TGTGCCAGCAGCTTAGTTGACTGGGACAGGAATAATTCACCCCTCCACTTT
CASSLVDWDRNNSPLHF
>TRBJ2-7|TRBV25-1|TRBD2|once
TGTGCCAGCAGTGACAATTTTGGACTAGCGGGATACGAGCAGTACTTC
CASSDNFGLAGYEQYF
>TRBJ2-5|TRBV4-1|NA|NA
TGCGCCAGCAGCCAATCTCCGTGGGGCCCTGGGGCCCAAGAGACCCAGTACTTC
CASSQSPWGPGAQETQYF
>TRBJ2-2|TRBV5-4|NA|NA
TGTGCCAGCAGCGTACCTGGGACTCCGGCGGACACCGGGGAGCTGTTTTTT
CASSVPGTPADTGELFF
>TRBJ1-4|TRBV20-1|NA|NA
TGCAGTGCTAGAGAAGCCCCAGGGCCTGGACTGTTTTTT
CSAREAPGPGLFF
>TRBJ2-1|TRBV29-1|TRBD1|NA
TGCAGCGCCGGACAGGGCTTAATCGACTACAATGAGCAGTTCTTC
CSAGQGLIDYNEQFF
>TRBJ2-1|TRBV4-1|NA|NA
TGCGCCAGCAGCCAGAGAGGGGGTAGCTCCTACAATGAGCAGTTCTTC
CASSQRGGSSYNEQFF
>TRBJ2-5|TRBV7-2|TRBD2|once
TGTGCCAGCAGCCACGGGCCTAGCGGGAGGAGTCCGGGAGAGACCCAGTACTTC
CASSHGPSGRSPGETQYF
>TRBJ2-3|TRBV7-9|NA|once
TGTGCCAGCAGCCTAAGAGGGACCTCAGATACGCAGTATTTT
CASSLRGTSDTQYF
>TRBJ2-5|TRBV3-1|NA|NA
TGTGCCAGCAGCCAAGATTCCCAAGGAAGGACCCAGTACTTC
CASSQDSQGRTQYF
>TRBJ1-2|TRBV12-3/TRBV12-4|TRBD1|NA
TGTGCCAGCAGTCGCTTACAGGGGGCGAATGGCTACACCTTC
CASSRLQGANGYTF
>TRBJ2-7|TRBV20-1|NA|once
TGCAGTGCTAGGAGGGGTTACGAGCAGTACTTC
CSARRGYEQYF
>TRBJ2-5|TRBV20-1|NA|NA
TGCAGTGCGGATACTAGGTTAGAGACCCAGTACTTC
CSADTRLETQYF
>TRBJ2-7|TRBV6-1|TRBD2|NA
TGTGCCAGCAGTGAAGCGCGGGGGACCAAAACCGGGCAGTACTTC
CASSEARGTKTGQYF
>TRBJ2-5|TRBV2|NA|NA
TGTGCCAGCAGTGTTCGACGGTCCGAGGAGACCCAGTACTTC
CASSVRRSEETQYF
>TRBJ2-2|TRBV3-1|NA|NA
TGTGCCAGCAGCCAAACCAGGGGAGGGACCGGGGAGCTGTTTTTT
CASSQTRGGTGELFF
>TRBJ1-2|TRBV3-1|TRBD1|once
TGTGCCAGCAGCCAGACAGGGGAGTTTGGCTACACCTTC
CASSQTGEFGYTF
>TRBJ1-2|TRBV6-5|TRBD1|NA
TGTGCCAGCAGCCTGGGGACAGGGGGCATCTATGGCTACACCTTC
CASSLGTGGIYGYTF
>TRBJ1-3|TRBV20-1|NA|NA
TGCAGTGCTTCACAGCAGGGCTCTGGAAACACCATATATTTT
CSASQQGSGNTIYF
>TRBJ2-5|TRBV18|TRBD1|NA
TGTGCCAGCTCAAGTCTCGGACAGGGTTCCCAAGAGACCCAGTACTTC
CASSSLGQGSQETQYF
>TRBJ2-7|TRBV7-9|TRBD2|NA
TGTGCCAGCAGCCAAACAGCGGGAGGTTTTTACGAGCAGTACTTC
CASSQTAGGFYEQYF
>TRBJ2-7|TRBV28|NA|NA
TGTGCCAGCAGTTTTACCCGGTACTACGAGCAGTACTTC
CASSFTRYYEQYF
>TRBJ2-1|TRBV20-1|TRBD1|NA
TGCAGTGCTAGCCGGGACAGCTACAATGAGCAGTTCTTC
CSASRDSYNEQFF
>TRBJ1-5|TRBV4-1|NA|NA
TGTGCCAGCAGCCAAGTTCTCAATCAGCCCCAGCATTTT
CASSQVLNQPQHF